One sample yielded the 5 T cell receptor beta chains listed below, sequenced in a study of cytomegalovirus exposure and HLA in healthy donors. Use of 60 Vbeta and 13 Jbeta primers characterized the PCR. TCRdb keeps only in-frame clones here, not all; method: immunoSEQ multiplex PCR. The data show 95,000 to 150,000 clones, about 80% seen once. Sequenced: PBMCs. These receptors were collected from a woman aged 50 to 60 in good health and CMV-seropositive.

The chain is built from TRBV10-3 and TRBJ1-1, with D uncertain. The CDR3 contains 16 residues. V was clipped by 0 bases and J by 6 bases, with 17 bases between them. The germline V gene has CDR1 ENHRY and CDR2 SYGVKD. The CDR3 protein is CAISESAPWRLAEAFF. The DNA of the CDR3 is TGTGCCATCAGTGAGTCGGCCCCCTGGAGACTCGCTGAAGCTTTCTTT.

A few counts support this clone. This sequence joins TRBV9 and TRBJ1-4; TRBD1 might be the D (6 bases). Germline V gives CDR1 SGDLS, CDR2 YYNGEE. The CDR3 has 14 amino acids. V shed 1 base and J shed 7 bases, with 11 bases lying between them. The CDR3 spells CASSVSTGSEKLFF. CDR3 nucleotides: TGTGCCAGCAGCGTATCGACAGGCAGTGAAAAACTGTTTTTT.

The rearrangement links TRBV7-3 to TRBJ2-1; the match to TRBD2 covers 8 bases. CDR1 is SGHTA and CDR2 is FQGTGA in the germline V gene. Trimming at V came to 4 bases and at J to 9 bases, leaving 5 bases not matched to a gene. The CDR3 extends over 13 amino acids. The CDR3: CASSSGGAGEQFF. In DNA, the CDR3 is TGTGCCAGCAGCTCCGGGGGGGCCGGTGAGCAGTTCTTC.

The chain links TRBV4-1 to TRBJ2-3; TRBD2 aligns across 8 bases. The V and J ends lost 2 bases and 2 bases, in that order; junction bases with no gene match: 6. The CDR3 extends over 16 amino acids. The germline V gene encodes CDR1 MGHRA and CDR2 YSYEKL. The CDR3: CASSQSTSGVTDTQYF. The CDR3 nucleotides are TGCGCCAGCAGCCAATCAACTAGCGGAGTCACAGATACGCAGTATTTT.

The genes are TRBV7-2 and TRBJ2-2; 14 bases are shared with TRBD2. The trim removed 3 bases at V and 5 bases at J, leaving 8 bases unmatched. The CDR3 extends over 18 amino acids. From germline, CDR1 is SGHTA and CDR2 FQGNSA. The CDR3 DNA reads TGTGCCAGCAGCTTCAACGGACTAGCGGGAGGATCGACCGGGGAGCTGTTTTTT. This translates into CASSFNGLAGGSTGELFF.